This T cell receptor beta chain was profiled in a study of cytomegalovirus exposure and HLA in healthy donors. Findings of the study overall: CMV serostatus was the only immune exposure information that was available.

The CDR3 contains 13 residues. Germline V gene lookup returns CDR1 MGHDK and CDR2 SYGVNS. The study ran its PCR with 60 Vbeta and 13 Jbeta primers. Sequenced by immunoSEQ multiplex PCR; TCRdb stores in-frame clones only, minus some. This table has tens of thousands of clones, about three quarters appearing once. Worth noting for this clone: The antigen is unknown. A junction end diverges from the germline sequence, so it may reflect a read error.

The chain links TRBV25-1 to TRBJ2-7, with D maybe TRBD1 (6 bases). This clonotype was obtained from a man aged 40-49 years in good health and CMV-seronegative. Material for sequencing was PBMCs. CDR3 in DNA: TGTGCCAGCAGCAAACAGGGAACGTACGGGCAGTACTTC. It specifies CASSKQGTYGQYF.